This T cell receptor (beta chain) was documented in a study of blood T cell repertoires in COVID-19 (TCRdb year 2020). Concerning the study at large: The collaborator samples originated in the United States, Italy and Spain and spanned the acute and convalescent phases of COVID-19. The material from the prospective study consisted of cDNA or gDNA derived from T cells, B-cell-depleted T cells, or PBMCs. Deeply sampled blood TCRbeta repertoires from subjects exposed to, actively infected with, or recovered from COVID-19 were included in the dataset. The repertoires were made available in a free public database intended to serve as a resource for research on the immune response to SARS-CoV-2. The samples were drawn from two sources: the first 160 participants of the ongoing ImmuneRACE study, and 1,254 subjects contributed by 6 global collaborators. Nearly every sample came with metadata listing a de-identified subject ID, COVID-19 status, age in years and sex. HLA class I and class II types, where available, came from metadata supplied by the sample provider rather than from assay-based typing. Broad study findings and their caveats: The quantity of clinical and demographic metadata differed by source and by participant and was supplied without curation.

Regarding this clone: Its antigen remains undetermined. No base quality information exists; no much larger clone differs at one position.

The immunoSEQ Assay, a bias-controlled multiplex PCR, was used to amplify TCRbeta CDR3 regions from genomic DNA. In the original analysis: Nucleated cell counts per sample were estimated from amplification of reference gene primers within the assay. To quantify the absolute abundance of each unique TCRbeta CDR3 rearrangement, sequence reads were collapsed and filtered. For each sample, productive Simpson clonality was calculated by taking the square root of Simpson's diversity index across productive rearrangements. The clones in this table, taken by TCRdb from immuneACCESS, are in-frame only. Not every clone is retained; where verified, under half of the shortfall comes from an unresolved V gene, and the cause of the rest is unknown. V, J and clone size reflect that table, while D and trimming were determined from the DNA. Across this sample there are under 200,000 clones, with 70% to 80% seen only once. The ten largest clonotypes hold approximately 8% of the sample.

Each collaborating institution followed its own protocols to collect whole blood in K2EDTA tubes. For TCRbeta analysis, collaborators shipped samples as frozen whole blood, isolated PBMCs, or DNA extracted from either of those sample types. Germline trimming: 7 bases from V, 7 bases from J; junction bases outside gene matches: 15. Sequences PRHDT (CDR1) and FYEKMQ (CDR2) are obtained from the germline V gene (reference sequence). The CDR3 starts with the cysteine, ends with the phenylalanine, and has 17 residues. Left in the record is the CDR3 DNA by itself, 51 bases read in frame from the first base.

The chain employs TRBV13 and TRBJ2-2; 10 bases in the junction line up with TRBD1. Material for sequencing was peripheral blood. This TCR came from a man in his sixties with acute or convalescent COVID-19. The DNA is TGTGCCAGCACCCAAATCGCCCGACAGGGGGCCGGCGGGGAGCTGTTTTTT. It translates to CASTQIARQGAGGELFF.